The source of this TCR beta chain is a study of blood T cell repertoires in COVID-19. For the study at large: Sites across the United States, Italy and Spain contributed samples from acute and convalescent COVID-19. Sources were T cells, B-cell-depleted T cells, or PBMCs; the material itself was cDNA or gDNA.

Germline CDR1 reads LGHDT; CDR2 reads YNNKEL (reference sequence). The CDR3 is 15 residues long. Trimming pared 0 bases from V and 10 bases from J, leaving 15 bases between. As originally analysed: Reference gene primer amplification gave estimated nucleated cell counts. Produced via immunoSEQ multiplex PCR; TCRdb's table is partial and in-frame only. V, J and clone size reflect that table, while D and trimming were determined from the DNA. The sample has over 400,000 clones; about nine tenths are singletons. Sequenced material: peripheral blood. V gene TRBV3-1 (or the pseudogene TRBV3-2) combines with J gene TRBJ1-4; no clear D gene. The TCR was taken from a woman in her twenties or thirties with active or convalescent COVID-19. CDR3: CASSQDGRVNGKLFF. CDR3 bases: TGTGCCAGCAGCCAAGACGGGCGGGTAAACGGAAAACTGTTTTTT.